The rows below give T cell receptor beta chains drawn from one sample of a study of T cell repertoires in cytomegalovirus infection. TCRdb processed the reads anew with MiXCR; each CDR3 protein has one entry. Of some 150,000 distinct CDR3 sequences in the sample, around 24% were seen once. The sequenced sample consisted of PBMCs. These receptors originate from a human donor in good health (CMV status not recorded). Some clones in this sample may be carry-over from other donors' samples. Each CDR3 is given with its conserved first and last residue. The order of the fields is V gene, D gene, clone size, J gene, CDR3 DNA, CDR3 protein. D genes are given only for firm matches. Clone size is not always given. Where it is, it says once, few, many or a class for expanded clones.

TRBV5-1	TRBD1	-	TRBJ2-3	TGCGCCAGCAGCTCAGGGGGACGGACAAGCACAGATACGCAGTATTTT	CASSSGGRTSTDTQYF
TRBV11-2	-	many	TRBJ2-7	TGTGCCAGCAGCTTTGGTCCAACCTACGAGCAGTACTTC	CASSFGPTYEQYF
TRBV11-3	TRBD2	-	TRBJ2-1	TGTGCCAGCAGCTTAGCGGGGGGTTCTTCCCGTAATGAGCAGTTCTTC	CASSLAGGSSRNEQFF
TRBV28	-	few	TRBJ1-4	TGTGCCAGCAGAGGACGGCCTAATGAAAAACTGTTTTTT	CASRGRPNEKLFF
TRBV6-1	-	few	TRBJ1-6	TGTGCCAGCAGTTTCGGACAGTATAATTCACCCCTCCACTTT	CASSFGQYNSPLHF
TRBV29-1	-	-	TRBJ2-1	TGCAGCGTTGAAGATTCCGGATCCAGATGGGCAATCGGGGGTGGGGACTACAATGAGCAGTTCTTC	CSVEDSGSRWAIGGGDYNEQFF
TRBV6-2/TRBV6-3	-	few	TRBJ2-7	TGTGCCAGCAGCCCTCCCTACGAGCAGTACTTC	CASSPPYEQYF
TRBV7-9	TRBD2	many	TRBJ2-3	TGTGCCAGCAGCTTCAGGTCTACTAGCGGCTTAAGCACAGATACGCAGTATTTT	CASSFRSTSGLSTDTQYF
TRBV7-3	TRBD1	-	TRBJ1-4	TGTGCCAGCAGCCGACAGGGAGGGAATGAAAAACTGTTTTTT	CASSRQGGNEKLFF
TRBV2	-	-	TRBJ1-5	TGTGCCAGCAGTGAAGTGGACATCTCTTTTAGCAATCAGCCCCAGCATTTT	CASSEVDISFSNQPQHF
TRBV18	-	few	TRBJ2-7	TGTGCCAGCGCGACAGGTTCCTACGAGCAGTACTTC	CASATGSYEQYF
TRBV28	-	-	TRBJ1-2	TGTGCCAGCAGTCCAGGCTCTCCCACCAACTATGGCTACACCTTC	CASSPGSPTNYGYTF
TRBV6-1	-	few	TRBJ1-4	TGTGCCAGCACTCGGGGCAAATATGAAAAACTGTTTTTT	CASTRGKYEKLFF
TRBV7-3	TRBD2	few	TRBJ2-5	TGTGCCAGCAGCCCTAGCGGGGGGGGAGAGACCCAGTACTTC	CASSPSGGGETQYF
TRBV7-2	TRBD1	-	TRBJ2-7	TGTGCCAGCAGCTTAGCGACGACAGGGGACTACGAGCAGTACTTC	CASSLATTGDYEQYF
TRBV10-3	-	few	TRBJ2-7	TGTGCCATCAGTGGGGGGGCCGGCGAGCAGTACTTC	CAISGGAGEQYF
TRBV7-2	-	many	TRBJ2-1	TGTGCCAGCAGCTTATCTCAGGGATACAATGAGCAGTTCTTC	CASSLSQGYNEQFF
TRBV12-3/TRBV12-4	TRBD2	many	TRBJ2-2	TGTGCCAGCAGTGATAGCGGGGGGGCGGACACCGGGGAGCTGTTTTTT	CASSDSGGADTGELFF
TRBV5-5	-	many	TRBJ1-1	TGTGCCAGCAGCTTAAGAGGTCCCCTGCTAATGAACACTGAAGCTTTCTTT	CASSLRGPLLMNTEAFF
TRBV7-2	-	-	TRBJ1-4	TGTGCCAGCAGCTTAACAGGGACCCAGGGGGAAAAACTGTTTTTT	CASSLTGTQGEKLFF
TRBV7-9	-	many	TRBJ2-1	TGTGCCAGCAGGGACCGTTACAATGAGCAGTTCTTC	CASRDRYNEQFF
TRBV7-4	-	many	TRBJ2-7	TGTGCCAGCAGCTTAGAACCGGGACTGGACGCGTACGAGCAGTACTTC	CASSLEPGLDAYEQYF
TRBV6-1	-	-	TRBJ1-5	TGTGCCAGCACCTTTAGGGATCAGCCCCAGCATTTT	CASTFRDQPQHF
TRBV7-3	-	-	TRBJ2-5	TGTGCCAGCAGCCAAGAGGGCGGGTCCCAAGAGACCCAGTACTTC	CASSQEGGSQETQYF
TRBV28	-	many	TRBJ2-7	TGTGCCAGCAGTTTAGGGGGGGCGGCCTACGAGCAGTACTTC	CASSLGGAAYEQYF
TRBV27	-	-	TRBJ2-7	TGTGCCAGCAGCCCGCAGGGAGGTGGTGTCGAGCAGTACTTC	CASSPQGGGVEQYF
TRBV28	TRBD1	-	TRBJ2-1	TGTGCCAGCAGTCTGCCGGGACAGGGGTCGAATGAGCAGTTCTTC	CASSLPGQGSNEQFF
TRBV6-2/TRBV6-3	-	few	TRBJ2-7	TGTGCCAGCAGCCATATTGGAGCTGGGAGCGAGCAGTACTTC	CASSHIGAGSEQYF
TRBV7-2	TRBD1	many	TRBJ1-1	TGTGCCAGCAGCGAAGGCGTGACAGGGGCATCCTCTGAAGCTTTCTTT	CASSEGVTGASSEAFF
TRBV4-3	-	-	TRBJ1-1	TGCGCCAGCAGCCAGACAGACAGCGGAAACACTGAAGCTTTCTTT	CASSQTDSGNTEAFF
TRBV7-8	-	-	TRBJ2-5	TGTGCCAGCAGCTTAGACCCCAAAGAGACCCAGTACTTC	CASSLDPKETQYF
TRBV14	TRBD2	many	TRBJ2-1	TGTGCCAGCAGCGGTAGCGGGGGTGAGCAGTTCTTC	CASSGSGGEQFF
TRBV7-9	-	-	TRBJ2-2	TGTGCCAGCGCCCCGGCGGACACCGGGGAGCTGTTTTTT	CASAPADTGELFF
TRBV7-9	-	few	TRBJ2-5	TGTGCCAGCAGCCCGGTAGATTATCCCCAAGAGACCCAGTACTTC	CASSPVDYPQETQYF
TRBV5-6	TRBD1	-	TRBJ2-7	TGTGCCAGCAGCTTTATAGGGACAGGGGACGAGCAGTACTTC	CASSFIGTGDEQYF
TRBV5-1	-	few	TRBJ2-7	TGCGCCAGCAGCTCACAGGGTCCCGAGCAGTACTTC	CASSSQGPEQYF
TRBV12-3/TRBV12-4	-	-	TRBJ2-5	TGTGCCAGCAGTCAAGGACGGATCCAAGAGACCCAGTACTTC	CASSQGRIQETQYF
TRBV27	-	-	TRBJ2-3	TGTGCCAGCAGTTTCTGGGGGGCCGACACAGATACGCAGTATTTT	CASSFWGADTDTQYF
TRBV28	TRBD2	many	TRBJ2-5	TGTGCCAGCAGTGTGAAGCCGGGACTAGCGGGAGACGAGACCCAGTACTTC	CASSVKPGLAGDETQYF
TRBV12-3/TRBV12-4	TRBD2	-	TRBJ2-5	TGTGCCAGCAGCGTAGCGGGGGGCCAAGAGACCCAGTACTTC	CASSVAGGQETQYF
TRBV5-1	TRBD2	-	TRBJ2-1	TGCGCCAGCAGCTTACTACTAGCGGGACCTGGCAATGAGCAGTTCTTC	CASSLLLAGPGNEQFF
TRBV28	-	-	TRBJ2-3	TGTGCCAGCAGTTATTGGACAGAAACTAGCACAGATACGCAGTATTTT	CASSYWTETSTDTQYF
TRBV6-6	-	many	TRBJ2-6	TGTGCCAGCAGTTACGCCCAGGGGGGATCTGGGGCCAACGTCCTGACTTTC	CASSYAQGGSGANVLTF
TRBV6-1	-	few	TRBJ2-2	TGTGCCAGCAGTGCCTTCCAGTCCGGGGAGCTGTTTTTT	CASSAFQSGELFF
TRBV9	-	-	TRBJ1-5	TGTGCCAGCAGCGTAGCTTTGGGGCAGCCCCAGCATTTT	CASSVALGQPQHF
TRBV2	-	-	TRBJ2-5	TGTGCCAGCCATAAACAGGGGGGGAACAAAGAGACCCAGTACTTC	CASHKQGGNKETQYF
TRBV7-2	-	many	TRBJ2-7	TGTGCCAGCAGCCCATCTAGCGTGGGGGTCTCCTACGAGCAGTACTTC	CASSPSSVGVSYEQYF
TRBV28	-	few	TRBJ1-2	TGTGCCAGCAGTCCGGGGGCTTCTGGCTACACCTTC	CASSPGASGYTF
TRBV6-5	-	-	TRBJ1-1	TGTGCCAGCTCAGAGTCGGGCAGGGTTAAAGAAGCTTTCTTT	CASSESGRVKEAFF
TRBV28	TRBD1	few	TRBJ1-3	TGTGCCAGCAGCCTGATACAGGGGGCCACGTCTGGAAACACCATATATTTT	CASSLIQGATSGNTIYF